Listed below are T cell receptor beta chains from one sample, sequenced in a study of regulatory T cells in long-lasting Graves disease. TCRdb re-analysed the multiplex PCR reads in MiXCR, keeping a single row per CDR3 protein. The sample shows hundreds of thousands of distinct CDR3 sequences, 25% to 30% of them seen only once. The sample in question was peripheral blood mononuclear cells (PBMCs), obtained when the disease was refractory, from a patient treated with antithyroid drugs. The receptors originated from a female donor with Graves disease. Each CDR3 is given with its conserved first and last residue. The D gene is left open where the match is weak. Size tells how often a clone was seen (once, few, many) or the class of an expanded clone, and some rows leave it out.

CDR3nt: TGTGCCAGCAGTTCCCCCCAAGTGGAGGATGGCTACACCTTC
CDR3aa: CASSSPQVEDGYTF
j_gene: TRBJ1-2
abundance: .
d_gene: .
v_gene: TRBV6-2/TRBV6-3

CDR3nt: TGTGCCAGCACTAACGGCCCCAGGGAGACCCAGTACTTC
CDR3aa: CASTNGPRETQYF
j_gene: TRBJ2-5
abundance: few
d_gene: .
v_gene: TRBV27

CDR3nt: TGCAGTGCTAGAAGGGGAGGGGGGGCCCTCTATGGCTACACCTTC
CDR3aa: CSARRGGGALYGYTF
j_gene: TRBJ1-2
abundance: few
d_gene: .
v_gene: TRBV20-1

CDR3nt: TGTGCCAGCAGCCAAGAGATCATCAGCGCCTTGGGAGAAAAACTGTTTTTT
CDR3aa: CASSQEIISALGEKLFF
j_gene: TRBJ1-4
abundance: .
d_gene: .
v_gene: TRBV3-1

CDR3nt: TGCGCCAGCAGCTTGGTCCCTCTCGACGAGCAGTACTTC
CDR3aa: CASSLVPLDEQYF
j_gene: TRBJ2-7
abundance: .
d_gene: .
v_gene: TRBV5-1

CDR3nt: TGCGCCAGCAGCGCCGAAGGATCTGGAAACACCATATATTTT
CDR3aa: CASSAEGSGNTIYF
j_gene: TRBJ1-3
abundance: .
d_gene: .
v_gene: TRBV5-1

CDR3nt: TGTGCCAGCAGCCTTTTACAGGGGGCAGGGGGCTACACCTTC
CDR3aa: CASSLLQGAGGYTF
j_gene: TRBJ1-2
abundance: many
d_gene: TRBD1
v_gene: TRBV5-1

CDR3nt: TGTGCCACCAGTGATCAGCTTATGGAGACCCAGTACTTC
CDR3aa: CATSDQLMETQYF
j_gene: TRBJ2-5
abundance: many
d_gene: .
v_gene: TRBV24-1

CDR3nt: TGTGCCAGCAGTTACTCCGAGACAGGGGCTGGAAACACCATATATTTT
CDR3aa: CASSYSETGAGNTIYF
j_gene: TRBJ1-3
abundance: few
d_gene: TRBD1
v_gene: TRBV6-2/TRBV6-3

CDR3nt: TGTGCCAGCAGCTGGGAGGACCTTAGCAATCAGCCCCAGCATTTT
CDR3aa: CASSWEDLSNQPQHF
j_gene: TRBJ1-5
abundance: .
d_gene: .
v_gene: TRBV5-5

CDR3nt: TGCAGTGCTAGAAACAGAGGGATGGTCAAAAACATTCAGTACTTC
CDR3aa: CSARNRGMVKNIQYF
j_gene: TRBJ2-4
abundance: .
d_gene: .
v_gene: TRBV20-1

CDR3nt: TGTGCCAGCAGTTCTCCCCCCGGGGGAAACAGGGACTTATACCAAGAGACCCAGTACTTC
CDR3aa: CASSSPPGGNRDLYQETQYF
j_gene: TRBJ2-5
abundance: few
d_gene: .
v_gene: TRBV12-3/TRBV12-4

CDR3nt: TGTGCCTATAGCGGGAGCCTTCTTAGCTCCTACGAGCAGTACTTC
CDR3aa: CAYSGSLLSSYEQYF
j_gene: TRBJ2-7
abundance: few
d_gene: TRBD2
v_gene: TRBV30

CDR3nt: TGTGCCAGCAGTGACCTAGCGGGGACCGGGGAGCTGTTTTTT
CDR3aa: CASSDLAGTGELFF
j_gene: TRBJ2-2
abundance: .
d_gene: TRBD2
v_gene: TRBV6-2/TRBV6-3

CDR3nt: TGTGCCAGCAGAGTATCGCAGGGGGCCTACACCATATATTTT
CDR3aa: CASRVSQGAYTIYF
j_gene: TRBJ1-3
abundance: .
d_gene: TRBD1
v_gene: TRBV12-3/TRBV12-4

CDR3nt: TGTGCCAGCGGGGGGCAGAGGGGCGAGCAGTACTTC
CDR3aa: CASGGQRGEQYF
j_gene: TRBJ2-7
abundance: .
d_gene: .
v_gene: TRBV7-6

CDR3nt: TGTGCCAGCAGCAACACATTGAACACTGAAGCTTTCTTT
CDR3aa: CASSNTLNTEAFF
j_gene: TRBJ1-1
abundance: .
d_gene: .
v_gene: TRBV7-9

CDR3nt: TGTGCCAGCAGTTTTGTAGCGCAAGAGACCCAGTACTTC
CDR3aa: CASSFVAQETQYF
j_gene: TRBJ2-5
abundance: few
d_gene: .
v_gene: TRBV12-3/TRBV12-4

CDR3nt: TGTGCCAGCAGGGTAGGACAGGATATTGCAACTAATGAAAAACTGTTTTTT
CDR3aa: CASRVGQDIATNEKLFF
j_gene: TRBJ1-4
abundance: .
d_gene: TRBD1
v_gene: TRBV6-1

CDR3nt: TGCGCCAGCAGCTTGGAATCGGGACAGGGAACCTACGAGCAGTACTTC
CDR3aa: CASSLESGQGTYEQYF
j_gene: TRBJ2-7
abundance: .
d_gene: TRBD1
v_gene: TRBV5-1